One and the same sample provided the 16 T cell receptor beta chains below, sequenced in a study of siplizumab effects on memory and regulatory T cells. TCRdb's table, derived via immunoSEQ multiplex PCR, lists solely in-frame clones and lacks some. The data hold approximately 94,000 clones, with 93% observed a single time. Sample: CD8+ T cells sorted from blood. All receptors derive from a human donor in good health.

The V gene is TRBV27, the J gene TRBJ1-4, with 7 bases matching TRBD1. The CDR3 runs 14 residues. Germline CDR1 and CDR2: MNHEY and SMNVEV (reference sequence). V shed 4 bases, J shed 7 bases, and the junction held 6 bases outside the gene matches. The CDR3 bases are TGTGCCAGCAGTTCAGGGGGTCGGAGTGAAAAACTGTTTTTT. Translation gives CASSSGGRSEKLFF.

The chain is built from TRBV4-2 and TRBJ2-7, with D unresolved. From germline, CDR1 is LGHNA and CDR2 YNFKEQ. Between the trimmed V and J ends, which lost 0 bases and 2 bases, there was a span of 8 bases. The CDR3 covers 14 residues. The CDR3 DNA follows: TGTGCCAGCAGCCAAGAGATGCTAGCCTACGAGCAGTACTTC. It is translated as CASSQEMLAYEQYF.

This chain joins TRBV19 and TRBJ1-1; 7 bases match TRBD1. V shed 8 bases, J shed 4 bases, and the junction held 13 bases outside the gene matches. The germline CDR1 and CDR2 sequences are LNHDA and SQIVND (reference sequence). The CDR3 has 15 residues. The CDR3 region has the DNA TGTGCCAGTCTACCCACAGGGGAGCGGAGCACTGAAGCTTTCTTT. It translates to CASLPTGERSTEAFF.

The rearrangement uses TRBV5-6 and TRBJ1-1, with D possibly being TRBD1 (6 bases). Germline values: CDR1 SGHDT, CDR2 YYEEEE. CDR3 length: 13 residues. V was cut by 5 bases and J by 1 base, with 9 bases left in between. The CDR3 region has the DNA TGTGCCAGCAGTACAGGGTGGAACACTGAAGCTTTCTTT. This codes for CASSTGWNTEAFF.

This rearrangement joins TRBV12-5 to TRBJ2-5; D is tentatively TRBD1 or TRBD2 (5 bases each). V was cut by 4 bases and J by 1 base, with 7 bases left in between. In germline, CDR1 is LGHNT, CDR2 FRNRAP. The CDR3 is 13 amino acids. CDR3 residues: CASGWGSQETQYF. The DNA of the CDR3 is TGTGCTAGTGGTTGGGGGAGCCAAGAGACCCAGTACTTC.

This chain uses TRBV15 with TRBJ1-5; 7 bases fit TRBD1. The length of the CDR3 is 15 residues. Trimming removed 1 base from V and 6 bases from J; junction bases left unmatched: 6. The germline V gene encodes CDR1 LNHNV and CDR2 YYDKDF (reference sequence). This chain's CDR3 is CATSRVIGGVQPQHF. DNA of the CDR3: TGTGCCACCAGCAGAGTCATAGGGGGCGTTCAGCCCCAGCATTTT.

The V call is TRBV29-1, the J call TRBJ1-2; D is unresolved. This CDR3 comprises 13 residues. Trimming left V 3 bases short and J 1 base short, with 9 bases between. CDR1 is SQVTM, CDR2 ANQGSEA, per germline. The CDR3 bases are TGCAGCGTTGAGGACCCTTATAACTATGGCTACACCTTC. Translation gives CSVEDPYNYGYTF.

The chain recombines TRBV5-8 with TRBJ1-2; the D gene is possibly TRBD1 (6 bases). Trimming pared 2 bases from V and 5 bases from J, leaving 13 bases between. Germline CDR1 is SGHTS and CDR2 is YDEGEE. The CDR3 contains 14 residues. CDR3 region: CASSFSGALYGYTF. In nucleotides, the CDR3 is TGTGCCAGCAGCTTTTCAGGGGCCCTATATGGCTACACCTTC.

V usage is TRBV13 and J usage is TRBJ2-7; 7 bases are a match to TRBD1. The CDR3 loop spans 15 amino acids. V lost 4 bases and J lost 6; bases outside the gene matches: 12. Germline CDR1 PRHDT, CDR2 FYEKMQ (reference sequence). The CDR3 loop is CASSSPGQPLGEQYF. The CDR3 DNA follows: TGTGCCAGCAGCTCACCGGGACAGCCCCTGGGCGAGCAGTACTTC.

CDR3 amino acids: CSVEGDAYEQYF. CDR3 bases: TGCAGCGTTGAGGGGGACGCCTACGAGCAGTACTTC. The chain joins TRBV29-1 to TRBJ2-7, with D perhaps matching TRBD1 or TRBD2 (5 bases each). Germline assignment: CDR1 SQVTM and CDR2 ANQGSEA. CDR3 length: 12 amino acids. The ends were cut back, 3 bases at V and 2 bases at J, with 8 bases in the middle.

By frequency in the sample, this clone is medium-sized. This chain links TRBV7-9 with TRBJ1-2; D is ambiguous. The CDR3 runs to 15 residues. CDR1 SEHNR and CDR2 FQNEAQ come from the germline V gene (reference sequence). The V end was cut by 5 bases, the J end by 0 bases, with 13 bases between. The CDR3 nucleotides are TGTGCCAGCAGCCTCCCAGGAGGCGCTAACTATGGCTACACCTTC. Amino acid sequence: CASSLPGGANYGYTF.

The CDR3 bases are TGTGCCAGCAGTTTACAGGGAGGAGGCAATCAGCCCCAGCATTTT. Translating gives CASSLQGGGNQPQHF. V and J are TRBV28 and TRBJ1-5; a possible D gene is TRBD1 (5 bases). Trimming pared 2 bases from V and 2 bases from J, leaving 10 bases between. Germline V gives CDR1 MDHEN, CDR2 SYDVKM. This CDR3 spans 15 amino acids.

This chain connects TRBV9 to TRBJ1-2, with D possibly matching TRBD1 (6 bases). V lost 3 bases, J lost 5 bases, and 20 bases lay in between. Germline loops: CDR1 SGDLS, CDR2 YYNGEE. This CDR3 region has 16 residues. In DNA form, the CDR3 reads TGTGCCAGCAGCGCCGGGTCAGGGGCCCTCTTATATGGCTACACCTTC. Translated: CASSAGSGALLYGYTF.

V and J are TRBV13 and TRBJ2-7; either TRBD1 or TRBD2 may fit D (5 bases each). Per germline, CDR1 PRHDT and CDR2 FYEKMQ (reference sequence). The CDR3 totals 15 residues. V lost 5 bases, J lost 5 bases, and 19 bases lay in between. CDR3 sequence (DNA): TGTGCCAGCAGCATTCGCACGGGGACCGTGAACGAGCAGTACTTC. Amino acids: CASSIRTGTVNEQYF. Variable domain in full (rest from reference TRBV13 and TRBJ2-7): AAGVIQSPRHLIKEKRETATLKCYPIPRHDTVYWYQQGPGQDPQFLISFYEKMQSDKGSIPDRFSAQQFSDYHSELNMSSLELGDSALYFCASSIRTGTVNEQYFGPGTRLTVT.

This chain uses TRBV4-1 with TRBJ2-7; D gene unclear. Germline CDR1 MGHRA, CDR2 YSYEKL. The V gene lost 0 bases and the J gene lost 3 bases, with 15 bases spanning the gap. This CDR3 is 16 amino acids long. The CDR3 loop is CASSQDVAELGYEQYF. CDR3 in DNA: TGCGCCAGCAGCCAAGATGTCGCGGAGTTAGGCTACGAGCAGTACTTC.

The chain is built from TRBV4-2 and TRBJ1-1; possible D gene TRBD1, 5 bases. From germline, CDR1 is LGHNA and CDR2 YNFKEQ. The CDR3 runs to 14 residues. Trimming took 1 base from V and 4 from J, leaving 10 bases between them. CDR3: CASSQGPGLTEAFF. In DNA form, the CDR3 reads TGTGCCAGCAGCCAAGGCCCAGGGCTCACTGAAGCTTTCTTT.